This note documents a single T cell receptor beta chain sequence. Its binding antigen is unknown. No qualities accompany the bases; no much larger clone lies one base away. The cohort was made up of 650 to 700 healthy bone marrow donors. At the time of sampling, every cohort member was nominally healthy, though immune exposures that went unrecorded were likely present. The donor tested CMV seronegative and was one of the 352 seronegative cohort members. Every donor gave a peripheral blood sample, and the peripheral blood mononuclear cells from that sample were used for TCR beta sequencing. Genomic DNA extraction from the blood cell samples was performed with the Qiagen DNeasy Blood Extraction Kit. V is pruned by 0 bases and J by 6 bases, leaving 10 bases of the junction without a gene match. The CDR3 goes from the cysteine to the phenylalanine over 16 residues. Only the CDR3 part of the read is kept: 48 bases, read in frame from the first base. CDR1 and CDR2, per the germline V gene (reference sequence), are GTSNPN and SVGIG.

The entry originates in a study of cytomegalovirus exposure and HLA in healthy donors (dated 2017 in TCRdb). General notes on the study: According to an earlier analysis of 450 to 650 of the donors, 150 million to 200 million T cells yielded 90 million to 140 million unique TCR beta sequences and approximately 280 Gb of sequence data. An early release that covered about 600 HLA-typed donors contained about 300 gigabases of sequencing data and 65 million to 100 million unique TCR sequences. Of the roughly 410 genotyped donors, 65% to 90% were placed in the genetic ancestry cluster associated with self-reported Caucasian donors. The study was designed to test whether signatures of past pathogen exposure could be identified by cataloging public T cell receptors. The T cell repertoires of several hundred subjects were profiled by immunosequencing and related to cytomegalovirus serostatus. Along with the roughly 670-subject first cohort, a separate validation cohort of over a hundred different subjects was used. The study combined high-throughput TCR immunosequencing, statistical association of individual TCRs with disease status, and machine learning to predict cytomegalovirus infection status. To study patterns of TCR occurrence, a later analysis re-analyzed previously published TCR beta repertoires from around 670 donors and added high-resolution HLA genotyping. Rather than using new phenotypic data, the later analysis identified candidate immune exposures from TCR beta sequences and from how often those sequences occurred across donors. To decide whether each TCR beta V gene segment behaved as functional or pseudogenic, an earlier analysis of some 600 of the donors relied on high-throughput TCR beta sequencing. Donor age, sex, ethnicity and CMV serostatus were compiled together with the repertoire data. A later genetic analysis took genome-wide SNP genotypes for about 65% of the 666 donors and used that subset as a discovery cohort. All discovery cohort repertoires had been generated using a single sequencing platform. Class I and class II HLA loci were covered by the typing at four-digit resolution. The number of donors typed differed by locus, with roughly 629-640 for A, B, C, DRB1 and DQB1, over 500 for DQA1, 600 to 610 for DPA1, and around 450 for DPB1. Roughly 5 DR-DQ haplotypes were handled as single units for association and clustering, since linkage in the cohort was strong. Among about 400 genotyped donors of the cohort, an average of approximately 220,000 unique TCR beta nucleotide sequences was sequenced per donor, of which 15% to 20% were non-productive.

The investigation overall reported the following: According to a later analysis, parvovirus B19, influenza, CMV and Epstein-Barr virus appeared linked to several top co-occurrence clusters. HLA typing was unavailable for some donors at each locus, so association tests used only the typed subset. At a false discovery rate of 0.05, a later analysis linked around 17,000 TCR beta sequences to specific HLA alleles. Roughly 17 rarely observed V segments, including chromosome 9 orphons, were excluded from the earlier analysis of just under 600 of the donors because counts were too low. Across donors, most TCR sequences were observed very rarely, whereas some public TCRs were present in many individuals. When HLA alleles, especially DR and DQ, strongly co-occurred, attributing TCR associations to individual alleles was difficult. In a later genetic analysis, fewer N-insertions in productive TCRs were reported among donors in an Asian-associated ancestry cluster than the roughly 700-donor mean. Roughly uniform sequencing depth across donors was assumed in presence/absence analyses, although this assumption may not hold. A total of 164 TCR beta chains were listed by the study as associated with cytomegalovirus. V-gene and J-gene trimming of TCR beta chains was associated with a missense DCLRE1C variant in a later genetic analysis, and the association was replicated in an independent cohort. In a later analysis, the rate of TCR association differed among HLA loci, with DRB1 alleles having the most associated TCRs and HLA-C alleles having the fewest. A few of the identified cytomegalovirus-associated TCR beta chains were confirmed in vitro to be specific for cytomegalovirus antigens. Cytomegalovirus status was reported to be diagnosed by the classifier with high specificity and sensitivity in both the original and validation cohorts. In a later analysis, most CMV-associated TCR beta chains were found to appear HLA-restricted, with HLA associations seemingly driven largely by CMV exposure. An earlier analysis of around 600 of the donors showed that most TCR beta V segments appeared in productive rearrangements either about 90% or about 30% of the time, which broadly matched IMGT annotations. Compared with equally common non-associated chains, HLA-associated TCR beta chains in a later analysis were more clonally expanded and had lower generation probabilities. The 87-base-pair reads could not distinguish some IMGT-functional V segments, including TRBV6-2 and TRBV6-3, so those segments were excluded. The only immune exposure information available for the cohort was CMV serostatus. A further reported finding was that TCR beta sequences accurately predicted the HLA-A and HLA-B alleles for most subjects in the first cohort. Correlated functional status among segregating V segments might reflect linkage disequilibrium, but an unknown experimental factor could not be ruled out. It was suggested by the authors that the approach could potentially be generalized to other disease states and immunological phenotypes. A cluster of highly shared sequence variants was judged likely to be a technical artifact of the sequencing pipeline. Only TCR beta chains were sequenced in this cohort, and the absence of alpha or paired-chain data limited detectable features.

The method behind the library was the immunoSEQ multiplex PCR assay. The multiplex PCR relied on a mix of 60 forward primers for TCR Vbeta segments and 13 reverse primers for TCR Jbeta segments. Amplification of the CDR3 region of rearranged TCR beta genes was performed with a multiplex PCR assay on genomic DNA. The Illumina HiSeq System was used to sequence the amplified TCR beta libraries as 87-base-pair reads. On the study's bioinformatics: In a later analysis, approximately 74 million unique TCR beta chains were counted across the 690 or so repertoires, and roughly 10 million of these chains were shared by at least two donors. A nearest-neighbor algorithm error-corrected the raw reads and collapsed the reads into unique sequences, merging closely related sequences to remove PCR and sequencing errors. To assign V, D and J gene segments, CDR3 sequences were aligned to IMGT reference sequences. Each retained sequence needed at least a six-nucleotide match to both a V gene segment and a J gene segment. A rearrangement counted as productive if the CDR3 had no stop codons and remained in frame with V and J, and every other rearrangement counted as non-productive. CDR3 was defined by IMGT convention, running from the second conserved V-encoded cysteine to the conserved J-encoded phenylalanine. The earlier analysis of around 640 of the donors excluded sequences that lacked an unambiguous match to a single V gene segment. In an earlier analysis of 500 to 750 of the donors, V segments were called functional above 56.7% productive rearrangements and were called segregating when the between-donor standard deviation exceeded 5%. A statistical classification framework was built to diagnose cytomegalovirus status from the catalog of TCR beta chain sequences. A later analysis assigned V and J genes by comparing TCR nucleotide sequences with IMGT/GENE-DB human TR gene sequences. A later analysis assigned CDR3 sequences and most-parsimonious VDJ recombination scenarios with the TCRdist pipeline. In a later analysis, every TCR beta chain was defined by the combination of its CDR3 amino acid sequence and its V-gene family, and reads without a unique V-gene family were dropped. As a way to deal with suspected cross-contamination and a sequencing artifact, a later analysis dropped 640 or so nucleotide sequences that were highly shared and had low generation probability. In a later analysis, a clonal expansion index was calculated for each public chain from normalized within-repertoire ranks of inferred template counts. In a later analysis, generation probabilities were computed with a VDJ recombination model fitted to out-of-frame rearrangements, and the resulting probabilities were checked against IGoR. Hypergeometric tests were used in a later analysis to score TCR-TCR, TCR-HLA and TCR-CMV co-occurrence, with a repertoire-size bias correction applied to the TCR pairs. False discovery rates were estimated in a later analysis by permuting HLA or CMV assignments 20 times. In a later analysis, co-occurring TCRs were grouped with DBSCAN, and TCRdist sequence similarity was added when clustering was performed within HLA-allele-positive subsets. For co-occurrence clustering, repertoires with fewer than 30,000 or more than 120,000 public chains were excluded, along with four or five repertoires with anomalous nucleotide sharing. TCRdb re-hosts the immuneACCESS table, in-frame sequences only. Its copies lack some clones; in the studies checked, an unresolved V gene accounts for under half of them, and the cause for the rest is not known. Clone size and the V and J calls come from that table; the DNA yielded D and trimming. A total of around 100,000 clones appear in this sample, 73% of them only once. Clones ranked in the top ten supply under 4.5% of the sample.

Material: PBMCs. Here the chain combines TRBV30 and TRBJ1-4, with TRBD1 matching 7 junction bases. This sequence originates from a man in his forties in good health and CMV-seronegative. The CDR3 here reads CAWSVGGRGGYEKLFF. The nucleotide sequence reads TGTGCCTGGAGTGTAGGGGGCAGGGGTGGCTATGAAAAACTGTTTTTT.